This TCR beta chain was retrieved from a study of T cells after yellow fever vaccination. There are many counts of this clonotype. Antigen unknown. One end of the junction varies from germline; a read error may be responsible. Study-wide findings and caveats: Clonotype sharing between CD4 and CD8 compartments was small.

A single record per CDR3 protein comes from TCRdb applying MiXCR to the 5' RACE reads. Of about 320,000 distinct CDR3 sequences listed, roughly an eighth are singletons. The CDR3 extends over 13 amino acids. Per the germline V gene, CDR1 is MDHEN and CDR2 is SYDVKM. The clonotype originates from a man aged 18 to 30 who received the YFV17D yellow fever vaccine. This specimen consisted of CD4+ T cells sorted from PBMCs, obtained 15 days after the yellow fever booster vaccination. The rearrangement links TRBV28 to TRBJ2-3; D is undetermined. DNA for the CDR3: TGCGCCAGCAGCTCGGGTACCACAGATACGCAGTATTTT. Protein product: CASSSGTTDTQYF.